The source of this TCR beta chain is a study of blood T cell repertoires in COVID-19. Germline CDR1 LNHNV, CDR2 YYDKDF (reference sequence). V shed 3 bases and J shed 5 bases, with 13 bases lying between them. This CDR3 region has 15 residues. How the authors handled the data: Using reference gene primer amplification, nucleated cell counts were estimated. Sequencing was performed with immunoSEQ multiplex PCR; in TCRdb, only in-frame clones are kept and a portion is missing. V, J and clone size reflect that table, while D and trimming were determined from the DNA. The sample has 30,000 to 40,000 clones, about four fifths seen once.

This TCR derives from a man in his 60s in a cohort sampled during active COVID-19. What was sequenced was peripheral blood. The genes are TRBV15 and TRBJ2-2, with D perhaps TRBD2 (7 bases). The DNA of the CDR3 is TGTGCCACCAGCAGGCGAGGGGGAGGGACCGGGGAGCTGTTTTTT. Translating it yields CATSRRGGGTGELFF. The variable domain in full, with the rest retrieved from reference TRBV15 and TRBJ2-2, is DAMVIQNPRYQVTQFGKPVTLSCSQTLNHNVMYWYQQKSSQAPKLLFHYYDKDFNNEADTPDNFQSRRPNTSFCFLDIRSPGLGDTAMYLCATSRRGGGTGELFFGEGSRLTVL.